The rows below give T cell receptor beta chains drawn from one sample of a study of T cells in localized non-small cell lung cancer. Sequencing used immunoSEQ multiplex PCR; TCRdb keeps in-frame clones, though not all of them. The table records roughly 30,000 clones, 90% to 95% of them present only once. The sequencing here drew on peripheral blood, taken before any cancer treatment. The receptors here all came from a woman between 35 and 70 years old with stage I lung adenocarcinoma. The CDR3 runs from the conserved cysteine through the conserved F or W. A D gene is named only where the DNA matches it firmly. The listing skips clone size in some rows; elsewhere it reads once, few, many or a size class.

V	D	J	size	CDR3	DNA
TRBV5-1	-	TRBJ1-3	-	CASSPELGNTIYF	TGCGCCAGCAGCCCCGAACTAGGAAACACCATATATTTT
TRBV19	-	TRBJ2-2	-	CASSISSAGELFF	TGTGCCAGTAGTATATCATCCGCCGGGGAGCTGTTTTTT
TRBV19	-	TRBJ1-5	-	CASSTRQNNQPQHF	TGTGCCAGTAGTACCCGACAGAACAATCAGCCCCAGCATTTT
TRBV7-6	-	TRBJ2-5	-	CASSLVLTGQETQYF	TGTGCCAGCAGCTTAGTCCTCACTGGGCAAGAGACCCAGTACTTC
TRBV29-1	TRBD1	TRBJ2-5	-	CSVHGGTGRHPETQYF	TGCAGCGTCCACGGGGGGACAGGGAGACACCCAGAGACCCAGTACTTC
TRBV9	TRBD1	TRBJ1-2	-	CASSVRDRGNYGYTF	TGTGCCAGCAGCGTAAGGGACAGGGGAAACTATGGCTACACCTTC
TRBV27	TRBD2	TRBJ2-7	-	CASQASGRAGYEQYF	TGTGCCAGCCAGGCTAGCGGGAGGGCCGGCTACGAGCAGTACTTC
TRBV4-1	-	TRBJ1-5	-	CASSQNFRGEQPQHF	TGCGCCAGCAGCCAAAACTTCCGAGGTGAGCAGCCCCAGCATTTT
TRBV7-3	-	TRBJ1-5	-	CASSLLPGSQPQHF	TGTGCCAGCAGCTTATTGCCAGGGAGTCAGCCCCAGCATTTT
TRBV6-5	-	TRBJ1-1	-	CASIDFRVNTEAFF	TGTGCCAGCATCGACTTTCGGGTGAACACTGAAGCTTTCTTT
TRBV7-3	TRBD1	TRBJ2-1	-	CASSLGTGEHEQFF	TGTGCCAGCAGCCTCGGGACAGGAGAGCATGAGCAGTTCTTC
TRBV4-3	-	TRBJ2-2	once	CASSRAPSNTGELFF	TGCGCCAGCAGCCGGGCTCCCTCGAACACCGGGGAGCTGTTTTTT
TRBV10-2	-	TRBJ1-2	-	CASSESSGGPRGYTF	TGCGCCAGCAGTGAGTCGAGTGGGGGGCCTCGAGGCTACACCTTC
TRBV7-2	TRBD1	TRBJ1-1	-	CASSLGAGQKMNTEAFF	TGTGCCAGCAGCTTAGGTGCGGGACAGAAGATGAACACTGAAGCTTTCTTT
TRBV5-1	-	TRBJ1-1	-	CASSLNTGTEAFF	TGCGCCAGCAGCTTAAACACAGGCACTGAAGCTTTCTTT
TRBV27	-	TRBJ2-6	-	CASSYKGTHSGANVLTF	TGTGCCAGCAGTTATAAGGGAACGCACTCTGGGGCCAACGTCCTGACTTTC
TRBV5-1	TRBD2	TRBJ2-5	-	CASSLFLAAEETQYF	TGCGCCAGCAGCTTGTTCCTAGCGGCGGAAGAGACCCAGTACTTC
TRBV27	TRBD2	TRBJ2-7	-	CASRGLADYEQYF	TGTGCCAGCAGAGGGCTAGCGGACTACGAGCAGTACTTC
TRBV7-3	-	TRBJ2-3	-	CASSPDRYTDTQYF	TGTGCCAGCAGCCCTGACAGATACACAGATACGCAGTATTTT
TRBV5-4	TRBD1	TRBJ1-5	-	CASSPGQGQPQHF	TGTGCCAGCAGCCCGGGACAGGGGCAGCCCCAGCATTTT
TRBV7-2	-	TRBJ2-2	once	CASSLRMNTGELFF	TGTGCCAGCAGCTTACGGATGAACACCGGGGAGCTGTTTTTT
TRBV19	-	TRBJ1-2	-	CASRQIRDNYGYTF	TGTGCCAGTAGGCAAATCAGGGATAACTATGGCTACACCTTC
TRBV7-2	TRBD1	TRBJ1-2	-	CASSRTGGSYGYTF	TGTGCCAGCAGCCGGACAGGGGGATCCTATGGCTACACCTTC
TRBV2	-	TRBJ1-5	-	CASSVGQDQPQHF	TGTGCCAGCAGTGTTGGGCAGGACCAGCCCCAGCATTTT
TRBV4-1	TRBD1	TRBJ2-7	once	CASSHQQGFYEQYF	TGCGCCAGCAGCCACCAACAGGGGTTCTACGAGCAGTACTTC
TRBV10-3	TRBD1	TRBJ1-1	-	CAISDRDSHTEAFF	TGTGCCATCAGTGACCGGGACAGTCACACTGAAGCTTTCTTT
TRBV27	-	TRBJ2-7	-	CASSRNVGEQYF	TGTGCCAGCAGTCGGAACGTTGGCGAGCAGTACTTC
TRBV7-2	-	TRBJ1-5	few	CASSLGQGVNQPQHF	TGTGCCAGCAGCCTAGGCCAGGGTGTGAATCAGCCCCAGCATTTT
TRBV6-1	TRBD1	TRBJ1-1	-	CASKLMTGADTEAFF	TGTGCCAGCAAGCTGATGACAGGGGCGGACACTGAAGCTTTCTTT
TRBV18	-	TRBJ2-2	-	CASSPTVGGATGELFF	TGTGCCAGCTCACCGACAGTCGGGGGTGCCACCGGGGAGCTGTTTTTT
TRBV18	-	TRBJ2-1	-	CASSPSFDLLNEQFF	TGTGCCAGCTCACCATCATTTGACCTCTTGAATGAGCAGTTCTTC
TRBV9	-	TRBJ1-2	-	CASSPGLNHGYTF	TGTGCCAGCAGCCCAGGACTAAATCATGGCTACACCTTC
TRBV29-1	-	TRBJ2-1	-	CSVDSWGSYNEQFF	TGCAGCGTTGACTCTTGGGGGAGCTACAATGAGCAGTTCTTC
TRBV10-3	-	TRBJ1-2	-	CAIRATDTGYGYTF	TGTGCCATCAGGGCGACCGACACTGGTTATGGCTACACCTTC
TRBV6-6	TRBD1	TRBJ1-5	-	CASSRGQLDSNQPQHF	TGTGCCAGCAGCAGGGGACAGCTGGATAGCAATCAGCCCCAGCATTTT
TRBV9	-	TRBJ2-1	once	CASSLGGGDYNEQFF	TGTGCCAGCAGCCTGGGAGGGGGGGATTACAATGAGCAGTTCTTC
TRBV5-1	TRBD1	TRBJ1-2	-	CASSFDTGGRTF	TGCGCCAGCAGCTTTGATACAGGGGGCCGGACCTTC
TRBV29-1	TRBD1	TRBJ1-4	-	CSVPGQGNEKLFF	TGCAGCGTGCCAGGACAGGGTAATGAAAAACTGTTTTTT
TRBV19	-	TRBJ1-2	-	CASSIPNAVRGYTF	TGTGCCAGTAGTATTCCAAACGCGGTTCGGGGCTACACCTTC
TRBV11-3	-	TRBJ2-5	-	CASSLDLSGGQETQYF	TGTGCCAGCAGCTTAGATCTGAGCGGAGGACAAGAGACCCAGTACTTC
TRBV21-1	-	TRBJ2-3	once	CASSKVHRKVDTQYF	TGTGCCAGCAGCAAAGTACACAGGAAGGTAGATACGCAGTATTTT
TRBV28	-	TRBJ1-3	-	CASTLTAGNTIYF	TGTGCCAGCACCTTGACAGCGGGAAACACCATATATTTT
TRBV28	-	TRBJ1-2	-	CASSLQGFYGYTF	TGTGCCAGCAGTTTACAGGGTTTCTATGGCTACACCTTC
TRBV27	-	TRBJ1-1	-	CASSLLPPGMNTEAFF	TGTGCCAGCAGTTTACTTCCCCCGGGAATGAACACTGAAGCTTTCTTT
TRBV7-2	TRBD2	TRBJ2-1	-	CASSFSWTSGNYNEQFF	TGTGCCAGCAGCTTCTCTTGGACTAGCGGGAACTACAATGAGCAGTTCTTC
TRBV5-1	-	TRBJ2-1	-	CASSWSQGPGGEQFF	TGCGCCAGCAGCTGGAGCCAGGGCCCCGGCGGTGAGCAGTTCTTC
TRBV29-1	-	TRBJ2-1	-	CSGVNVVNNEQFF	TGCAGCGGGGTTAATGTAGTGAACAATGAGCAGTTCTTC
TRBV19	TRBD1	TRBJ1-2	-	CASRIGQGPLSPYGYTF	TGTGCCAGTAGGATTGGACAGGGTCCTCTCTCTCCCTATGGCTACACCTTC